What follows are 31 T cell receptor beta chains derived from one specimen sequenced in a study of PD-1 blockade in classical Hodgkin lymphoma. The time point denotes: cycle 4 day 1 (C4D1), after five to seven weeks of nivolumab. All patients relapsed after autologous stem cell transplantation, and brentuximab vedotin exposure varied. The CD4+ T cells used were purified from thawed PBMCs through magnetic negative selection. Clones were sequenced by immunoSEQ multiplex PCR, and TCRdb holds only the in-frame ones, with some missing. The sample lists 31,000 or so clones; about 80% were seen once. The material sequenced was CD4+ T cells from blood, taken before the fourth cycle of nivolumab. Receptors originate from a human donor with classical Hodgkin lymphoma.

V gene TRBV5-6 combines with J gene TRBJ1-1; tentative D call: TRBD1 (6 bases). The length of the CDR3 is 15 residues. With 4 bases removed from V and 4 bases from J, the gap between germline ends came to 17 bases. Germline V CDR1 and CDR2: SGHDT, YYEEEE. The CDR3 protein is CASSLSEGDGTEAFF. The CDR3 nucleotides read TGTGCCAGCAGCCTCTCCGAGGGGGACGGCACTGAAGCTTTCTTT.

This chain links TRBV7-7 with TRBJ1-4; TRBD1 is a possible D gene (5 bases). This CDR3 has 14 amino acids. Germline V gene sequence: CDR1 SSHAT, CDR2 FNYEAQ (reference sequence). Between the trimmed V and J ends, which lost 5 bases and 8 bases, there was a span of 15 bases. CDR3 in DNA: TGTGCCAGCAGCAGAGGCAGGGTTGGGGAAAAACTGTTTTTT. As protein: CASSRGRVGEKLFF.

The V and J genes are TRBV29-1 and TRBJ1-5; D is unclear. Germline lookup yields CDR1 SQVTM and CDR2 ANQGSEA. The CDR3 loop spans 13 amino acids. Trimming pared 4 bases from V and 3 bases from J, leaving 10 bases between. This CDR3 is CSVAARLNQPQHF. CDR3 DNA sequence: TGCAGCGTTGCCGCCCGTCTCAATCAGCCCCAGCATTTT.

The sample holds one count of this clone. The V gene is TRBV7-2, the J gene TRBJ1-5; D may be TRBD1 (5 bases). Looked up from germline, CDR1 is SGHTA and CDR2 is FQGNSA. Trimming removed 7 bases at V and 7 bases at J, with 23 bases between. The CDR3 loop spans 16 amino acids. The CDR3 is CASKDTGRLPSQPQHF. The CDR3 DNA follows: TGTGCCAGCAAGGATACGGGACGTCTACCGAGCCAGCCCCAGCATTTT. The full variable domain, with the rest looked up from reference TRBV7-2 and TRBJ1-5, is GAGVSQSPSNKVTEKGKDVELRCDPISGHTALYWYRQSLGQGLEFLIYFQGNSAPDKSGLPSDRFSAERTGGSVSTLTIQRTQQEDSAVYLCASKDTGRLPSQPQHFGDGTRLSIL.

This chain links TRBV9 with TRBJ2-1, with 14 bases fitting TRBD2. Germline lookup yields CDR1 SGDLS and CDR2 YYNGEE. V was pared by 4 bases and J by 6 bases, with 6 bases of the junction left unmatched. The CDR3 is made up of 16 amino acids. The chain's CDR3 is CASSPRLAGGLNEQFF. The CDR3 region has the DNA TGTGCCAGCAGCCCGAGACTAGCGGGGGGGCTCAATGAGCAGTTCTTC.

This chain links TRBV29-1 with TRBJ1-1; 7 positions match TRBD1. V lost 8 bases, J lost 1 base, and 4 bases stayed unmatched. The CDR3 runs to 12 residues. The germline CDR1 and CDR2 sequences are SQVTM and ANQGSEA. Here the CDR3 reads CSFRQGNTEAFF. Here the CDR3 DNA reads TGCAGCTTTAGACAGGGGAACACTGAAGCTTTCTTT.

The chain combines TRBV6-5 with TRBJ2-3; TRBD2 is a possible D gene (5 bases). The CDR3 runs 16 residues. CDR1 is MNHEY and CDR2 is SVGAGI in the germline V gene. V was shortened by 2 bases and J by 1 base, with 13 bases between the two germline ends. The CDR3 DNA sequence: TGTGCCAGCAGTTACGAGGGCTCACGGGGCACAGATACGCAGTATTTT. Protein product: CASSYEGSRGTDTQYF.

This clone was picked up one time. CDR3 sequence reads: CASSPREKRGTGELFF. In DNA form, the CDR3 reads TGTGCCAGCAGCCCCCGGGAGAAGCGGGGCACCGGGGAGCTGTTTTTT. The gene calls are TRBV11-1 and TRBJ2-2; TRBD2 matches 7 bases. The CDR3 loop spans 16 amino acids. Trimming at V came to 5 bases and at J to 4 bases, leaving 10 bases not matched to a gene. Germline V gene sequence: CDR1 SGHAT, CDR2 FQDESV (reference sequence).

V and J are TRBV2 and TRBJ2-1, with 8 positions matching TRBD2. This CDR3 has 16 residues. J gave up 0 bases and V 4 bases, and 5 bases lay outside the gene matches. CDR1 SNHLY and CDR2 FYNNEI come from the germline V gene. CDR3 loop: CASSGSGGYSYNEQFF. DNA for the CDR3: TGTGCCAGCAGTGGGAGCGGGGGTTACTCCTACAATGAGCAGTTCTTC.

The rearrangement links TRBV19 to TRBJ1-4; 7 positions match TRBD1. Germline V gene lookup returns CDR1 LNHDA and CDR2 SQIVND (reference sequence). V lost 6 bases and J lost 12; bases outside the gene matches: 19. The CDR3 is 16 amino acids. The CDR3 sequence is CASSPGAGRGRVELFF. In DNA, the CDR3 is TGTGCCAGTAGCCCCGGAGCAGGTAGGGGGCGGGTGGAACTGTTTTTT. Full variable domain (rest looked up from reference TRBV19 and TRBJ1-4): DGGITQSPKYLFRKEGQNVTLSCEQNLNHDAMYWYRQDPGQGLRLIYYSQIVNDFQKGDIAEGYSVSREKKESFPLTVTSAQKNPTAFYLCASSPGAGRGRVELFFGSGTQLSVL.

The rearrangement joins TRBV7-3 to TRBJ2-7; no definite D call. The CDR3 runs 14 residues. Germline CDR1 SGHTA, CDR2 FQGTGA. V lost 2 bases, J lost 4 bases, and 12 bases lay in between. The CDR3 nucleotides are TGTGCCAGCAGCTTAGGCGCCACCTTTTACGAGCAGTACTTC. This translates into CASSLGATFYEQYF.

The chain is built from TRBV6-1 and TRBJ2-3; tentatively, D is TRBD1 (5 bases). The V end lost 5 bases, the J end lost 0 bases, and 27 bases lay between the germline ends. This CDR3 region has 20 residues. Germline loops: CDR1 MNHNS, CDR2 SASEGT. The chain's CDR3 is CASSKEDKHPPFVSTDTQYF. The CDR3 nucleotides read TGTGCCAGCAGTAAAGAGGACAAACATCCACCTTTTGTTAGCACAGATACGCAGTATTTT.

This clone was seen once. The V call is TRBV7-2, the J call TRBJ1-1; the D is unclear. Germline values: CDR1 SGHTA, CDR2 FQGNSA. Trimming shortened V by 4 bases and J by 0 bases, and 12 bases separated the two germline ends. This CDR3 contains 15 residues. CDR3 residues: CASSSPGEMNTEAFF. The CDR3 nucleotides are TGTGCCAGCAGCTCGCCTGGGGAAATGAACACTGAAGCTTTCTTT.

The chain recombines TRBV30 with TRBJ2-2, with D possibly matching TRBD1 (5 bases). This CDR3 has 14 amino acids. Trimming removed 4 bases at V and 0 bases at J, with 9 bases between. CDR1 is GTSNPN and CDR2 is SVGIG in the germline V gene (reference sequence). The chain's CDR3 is CAWIKGPNTGELFF. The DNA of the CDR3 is TGTGCCTGGATCAAGGGGCCGAACACCGGGGAGCTGTTTTTT.

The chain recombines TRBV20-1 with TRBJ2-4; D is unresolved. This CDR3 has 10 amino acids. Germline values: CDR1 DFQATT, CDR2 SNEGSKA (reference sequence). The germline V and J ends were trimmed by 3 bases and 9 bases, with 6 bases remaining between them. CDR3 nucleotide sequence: TGCAGTGCTAGGAATGGCATTCAGTACTTC. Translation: CSARNGIQYF.

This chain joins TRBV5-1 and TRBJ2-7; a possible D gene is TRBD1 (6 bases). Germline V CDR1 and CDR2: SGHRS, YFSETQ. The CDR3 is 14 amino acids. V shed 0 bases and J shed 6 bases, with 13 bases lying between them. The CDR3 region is CASSLGPQGSEQYF. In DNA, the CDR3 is TGCGCCAGCAGCTTGGGACCACAGGGAAGCGAGCAGTACTTC. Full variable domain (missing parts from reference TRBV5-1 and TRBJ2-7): KAGVTQTPRYLIKTRGQQVTLSCSPISGHRSVSWYQQTPGQGLQFLFEYFSETQRNKGNFPGRFSGRQFSNSRSEMNVSTLELGDSALYLCASSLGPQGSEQYFGPGTRLTVT.

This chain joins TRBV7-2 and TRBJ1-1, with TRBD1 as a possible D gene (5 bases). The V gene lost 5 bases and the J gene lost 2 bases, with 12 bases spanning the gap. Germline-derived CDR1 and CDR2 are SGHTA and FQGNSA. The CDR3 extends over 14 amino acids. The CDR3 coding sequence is TGTGCCAGCAGCCTGTCGGGGCCTAACACTGAAGCTTTCTTT. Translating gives CASSLSGPNTEAFF.

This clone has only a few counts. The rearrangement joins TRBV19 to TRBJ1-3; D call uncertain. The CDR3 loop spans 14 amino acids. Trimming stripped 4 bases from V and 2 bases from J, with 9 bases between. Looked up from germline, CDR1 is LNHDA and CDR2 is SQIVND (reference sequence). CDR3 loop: CASSTVGAGNTIYF. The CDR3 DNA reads TGTGCCAGTAGTACAGTTGGCGCTGGAAACACCATATATTTT.

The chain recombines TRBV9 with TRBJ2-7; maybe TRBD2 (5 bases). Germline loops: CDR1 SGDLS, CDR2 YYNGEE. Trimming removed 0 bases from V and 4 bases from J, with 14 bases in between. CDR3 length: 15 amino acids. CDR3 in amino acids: CASSVATGSKYEQYF. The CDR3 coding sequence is TGTGCCAGCAGCGTAGCGACGGGGTCGAAATACGAGCAGTACTTC.

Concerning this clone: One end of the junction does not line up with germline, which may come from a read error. Written as DNA, the CDR3 is TGTGCCATCAGTGAACCGATGACAGGGGGGAGTTCTGGAAACACCATATATTTT. It encodes CAISEPMTGGSSGNTIYF. The chain carries TRBV6-1 and TRBJ1-3, with TRBD1 identical over 9 bases. The germline gives CDR1 MNHNS, CDR2 SASEGT. The CDR3 is made up of 18 amino acids.

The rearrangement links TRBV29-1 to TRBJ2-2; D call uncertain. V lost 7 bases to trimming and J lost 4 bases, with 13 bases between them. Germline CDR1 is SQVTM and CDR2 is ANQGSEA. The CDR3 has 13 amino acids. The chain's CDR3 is CSATAPFTGELFF. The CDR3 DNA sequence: TGCAGCGCTACGGCGCCTTTCACCGGGGAGCTGTTTTTT.

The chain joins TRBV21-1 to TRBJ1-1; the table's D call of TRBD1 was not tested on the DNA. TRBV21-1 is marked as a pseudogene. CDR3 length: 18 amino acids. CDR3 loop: CASSKGLQGAGGYTEAFF. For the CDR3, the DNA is TGTGCCAGCAGCAAAGGGCTACAGGGGGCAGGGGGTTATACTGAAGCTTTCTTT.

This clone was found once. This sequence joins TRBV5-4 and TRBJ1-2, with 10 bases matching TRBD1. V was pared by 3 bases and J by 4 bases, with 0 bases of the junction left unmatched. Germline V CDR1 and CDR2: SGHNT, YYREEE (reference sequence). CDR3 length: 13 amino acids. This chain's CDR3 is CASSWTGGYGYTF. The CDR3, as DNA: TGTGCCAGCAGCTGGACAGGGGGCTATGGCTACACCTTC. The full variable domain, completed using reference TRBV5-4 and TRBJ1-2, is ETGVTQSPTHLIKTRGQQVTLRCSSQSGHNTVSWYQQALGQGPQFIFQYYREEENGRGNFPPRFSGLQFPNYSSELNVNALELDDSALYLCASSWTGGYGYTFGSGTRLTVV.

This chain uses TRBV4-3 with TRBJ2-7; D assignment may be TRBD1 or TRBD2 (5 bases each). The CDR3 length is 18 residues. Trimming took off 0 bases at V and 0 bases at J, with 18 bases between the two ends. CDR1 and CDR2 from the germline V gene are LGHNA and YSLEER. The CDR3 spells CASSQDPPFGAFSYEQYF. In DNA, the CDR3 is TGCGCCAGCAGCCAAGATCCCCCCTTCGGGGCCTTCTCCTACGAGCAGTACTTC.

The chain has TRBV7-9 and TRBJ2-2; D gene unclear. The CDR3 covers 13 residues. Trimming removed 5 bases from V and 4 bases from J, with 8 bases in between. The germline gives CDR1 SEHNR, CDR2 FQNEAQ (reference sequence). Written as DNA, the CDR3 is TGTGCCAGCAGCCCGGCAGCCACCGGGGAGCTGTTTTTT. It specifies CASSPAATGELFF.

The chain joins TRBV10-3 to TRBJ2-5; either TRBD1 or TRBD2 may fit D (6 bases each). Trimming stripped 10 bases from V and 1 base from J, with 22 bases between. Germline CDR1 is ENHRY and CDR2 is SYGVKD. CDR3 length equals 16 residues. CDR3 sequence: CATTSFGGAVQETQYF. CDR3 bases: TGTGCCACCACGTCCTTCGGGGGCGCCGTCCAAGAGACCCAGTACTTC.

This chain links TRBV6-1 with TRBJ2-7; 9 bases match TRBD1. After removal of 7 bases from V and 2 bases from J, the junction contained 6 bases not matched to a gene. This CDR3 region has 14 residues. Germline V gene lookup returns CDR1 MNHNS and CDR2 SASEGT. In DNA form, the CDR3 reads TGTGCCAGCACCCTGGACAGGGGACCCTACGAGCAGTACTTC. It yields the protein CASTLDRGPYEQYF.

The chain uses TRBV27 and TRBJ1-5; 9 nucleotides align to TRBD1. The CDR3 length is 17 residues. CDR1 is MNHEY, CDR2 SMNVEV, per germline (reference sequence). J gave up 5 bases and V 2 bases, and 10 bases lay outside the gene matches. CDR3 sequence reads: CASSLARGQGGHQPQHF. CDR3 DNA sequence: TGTGCCAGCAGTTTAGCGAGGGGACAGGGAGGTCATCAGCCCCAGCATTTT.

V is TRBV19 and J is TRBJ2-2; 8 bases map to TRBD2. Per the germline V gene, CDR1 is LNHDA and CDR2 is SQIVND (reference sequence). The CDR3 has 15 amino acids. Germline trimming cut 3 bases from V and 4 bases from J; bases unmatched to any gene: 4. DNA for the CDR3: TGTGCCAGTAGTATTAGGCTAGCGGGCACCGGGGAGCTGTTTTTT. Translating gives CASSIRLAGTGELFF.

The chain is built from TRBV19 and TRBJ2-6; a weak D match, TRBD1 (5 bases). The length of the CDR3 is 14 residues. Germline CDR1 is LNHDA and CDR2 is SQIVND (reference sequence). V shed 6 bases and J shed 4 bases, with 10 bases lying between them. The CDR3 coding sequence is TGTGCCAGTAGGGGCAGGGTCGGGGCCAACGTCCTGACTTTC. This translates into CASRGRVGANVLTF.

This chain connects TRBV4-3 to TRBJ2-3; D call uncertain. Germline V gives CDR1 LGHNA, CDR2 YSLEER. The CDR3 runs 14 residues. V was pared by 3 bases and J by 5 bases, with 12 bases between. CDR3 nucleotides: TGCGCCAGCAGCCAGAACACGGAACGAGATACGCAGTATTTT. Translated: CASSQNTERDTQYF.